Presented here are 20 T cell receptor beta chains from one specimen sequenced in a study of blood T cells in healthy people across ages. Sample-barcoded 5' priming and a J-beta primer mix drove a second PCR of roughly 7 to 11 cycles. MiXCR, run by TCRdb on the 5' RACE reads, gives a single entry per CDR3 protein. Of about 680,000 distinct CDR3 sequences in the sample, about 52% were seen once. The specimen sequenced was blood. The origin of the receptors is a woman aged 55-69 years in good health.

The chain links TRBV7-3 to TRBJ1-1; 7 bases are shared with TRBD1. Germline-derived CDR1 and CDR2 are SGHTA and FQGTGA. V dropped 5 bases and J dropped 3; count of bases not matched to a gene: 9. The CDR3 is 15 residues long. The CDR3 loop reads CASSEGAGGYTEAFF. The CDR3 DNA sequence: TGTGCCAGCAGCGAGGGGGCAGGGGGATACACTGAAGCTTTCTTT.

The chain has TRBV3-1 and TRBJ2-3; possible D gene TRBD2, 6 bases. CDR1 and CDR2 from the germline V gene are LGHDT and YNNKEL (reference sequence). CDR3 length: 16 amino acids. Trimming pared 4 bases from V and 1 base from J, leaving 15 bases between. This CDR3 reads CASSRQVASGTDTQYF. CDR3 DNA sequence: TGTGCCAGCAGCCGCCAGGTGGCTAGCGGCACAGATACGCAGTATTTT.

The table lists this clonotype with many counts. The chain combines TRBV7-2 with TRBJ2-3; D is unclear. V lost 7 bases and J 2 bases, leaving 7 bases between the germline ends. Germline V gene lookup returns CDR1 SGHTA and CDR2 FQGNSA. The CDR3 sequence is 12 residues long. CDR3 region: CASNPTTDTQYF. The CDR3 DNA sequence: TGTGCCAGCAACCCCACCACAGATACGCAGTATTTT.

The chain has TRBV20-1 and TRBJ2-1; D is possibly TRBD1 or TRBD2 (5 bases each). Deletions cut 4 bases from V and 6 bases from J, with 16 bases between. Germline assignment: CDR1 DFQATT and CDR2 SNEGSKA (reference sequence). The CDR3 has 14 residues. CDR3 bases: TGCAGTGCTACCTCGGGACCTTCTCCCAATGAGCAGTTCTTC. Amino acid sequence: CSATSGPSPNEQFF.

The chain employs TRBV6-2 or TRBV6-3 and TRBJ2-3, with D possibly being TRBD2 (6 bases). V shed 2 bases and J shed 5 bases, with 14 bases lying between them. The CDR3 loop spans 15 amino acids. Germline-derived CDR1 and CDR2 are MNHEY and SVGEGT. The CDR3 protein is CASSYLERAGDTQYF. CDR3 nucleotide sequence: TGTGCCAGCAGTTACCTCGAGCGGGCAGGAGATACGCAGTATTTT.

The chain links TRBV5-1 to TRBJ1-2, with D possibly TRBD1 on 5 matching bases. V was shortened by 0 bases and J by 1 base, with 16 bases between the two germline ends. This CDR3 has 17 residues. The germline CDR1 and CDR2 sequences are SGHRS and YFSETQ. In DNA form, the CDR3 reads TGCGCCAGCAGCTTGGTACGGGGGACCGATCTTAACTATGGCTACACCTTC. Residues: CASSLVRGTDLNYGYTF. The full variable domain, in which reference TRBV5-1 and TRBJ1-2 provide the parts outside the CDR3, is KAGVTQTPRYLIKTRGQQVTLSCSPISGHRSVSWYQQTPGQGLQFLFEYFSETQRNKGNFPGRFSGRQFSNSRSEMNVSTLELGDSALYLCASSLVRGTDLNYGYTFGSGTRLTVV.

The chain uses TRBV4-1 and TRBJ1-5; TRBD1 matches 7 bases. V lost 3 bases to trimming and J lost 7 bases; unmatched junction nucleotides: 6. This CDR3 comprises 14 residues. CDR1 is MGHRA, CDR2 YSYEKL, per germline. CDR3 sequence reads: CASSQVGGGQPQHF. The CDR3 DNA is TGCGCCAGCAGCCAGGTAGGGGGCGGGCAGCCCCAGCATTTT.

This chain connects TRBV20-1 to TRBJ1-5; D might be TRBD1 (5 bases). This CDR3 is built from 15 residues. Germline V CDR1 and CDR2: DFQATT, SNEGSKA (reference sequence). Trimming took off 1 base at V and 7 bases at J, with 17 bases between the two ends. The CDR3 reads CSARAQQGGNQPQHF. The DNA of the CDR3 is TGCAGTGCTAGAGCCCAGCAGGGCGGGAACCAGCCCCAGCATTTT.

This clonotype showed up just a few times. One end of the junction fails to match germline, which may point to a read error. CDR3 sequence: CASSQDPISGSGGNEQFF. The DNA of the CDR3 is TGTGCTAGCAGCCAAGATCCGATTAGCGGGAGCGGGGGAAATGAGCAGTTCTTC. This sequence joins TRBV4-2 and TRBJ2-1, with 9 bases fitting TRBD2. The germline V gene has CDR1 LGHNA and CDR2 YNFKEQ. The CDR3 is 18 amino acids.

This chain uses TRBV5-1 with TRBJ2-7, with D possibly being TRBD1 (6 bases). The CDR3 has 15 amino acids. Deletions cut 4 bases from V and 0 bases from J, with 14 bases between. From germline, CDR1 is SGHRS and CDR2 YFSETQ. CDR3 sequence reads: CASSPGTRSSYEQYF. CDR3 bases: TGCGCCAGCAGCCCTGGGACACGCTCCTCCTACGAGCAGTACTTC.

This clonotype showed up just a few times. The chain couples TRBV18 to TRBJ2-5, with TRBD1 identical over 7 bases. The CDR3 runs to 15 residues. Losses at the gene ends were 3 bases for V and 0 bases for J; bases not matched to a gene: 4. In germline, CDR1 is KGHSH, CDR2 LQKENI. The DNA of the CDR3 is TGTGCCAGCTCACCGGAGACAGGGCACCAAGAGACCCAGTACTTC. As protein: CASSPETGHQETQYF.

The V call is TRBV12-3 or TRBV12-4, the J call TRBJ1-3, with D unresolved. The CDR3 sequence is 14 residues long. Trimming took 4 bases from V and 4 from J, leaving 11 bases between them. The CDR3 protein is CASSSQPLGNTIYF. DNA of the CDR3: TGTGCCAGCAGTTCTCAGCCTCTGGGAAACACCATATATTTT.

This chain links TRBV27 with TRBJ2-5; TRBD2 aligns across 7 bases. The germline CDR1 and CDR2 sequences are MNHEY and SMNVEV (reference sequence). CDR3 length: 13 amino acids. The V gene end was trimmed by 5 bases and the J gene end by 9 bases; junction bases not matched to a gene: 9. CDR3 region: CASSVEDGGAQYF. The CDR3, as DNA: TGTGCCAGCAGTGTAGAGGATGGGGGGGCCCAGTACTTC.

In this sample, this clonotype turned up a few times. V usage is TRBV12-3 or TRBV12-4 and J usage is TRBJ2-3; either TRBD1 or TRBD2 may supply D (5 bases each). This CDR3 spans 15 amino acids. Deletions cut 6 bases from V and 0 bases from J, with 13 bases between. CDR3 loop: CASRWDGESTDTQYF. The DNA for the CDR3 is TGTGCCAGCAGATGGGACGGCGAAAGCACAGATACGCAGTATTTT.

The chain links TRBV20-1 to TRBJ2-7; 11 nucleotides agree with TRBD2. The J segment lost 4 bases and the V segment lost 0 bases, leaving 2 bases of the junction unmatched. The CDR3 is 14 amino acids. CDR1 DFQATT and CDR2 SNEGSKA come from the germline V gene (reference sequence). CDR3 region: CSARDLAGGYEQYF. Written as DNA, the CDR3 is TGCAGTGCTAGAGATCTAGCGGGAGGATACGAGCAGTACTTC.

This clonotype has only a few counts. This chain connects TRBV7-9 to TRBJ1-1; D remains ambiguous. In germline, CDR1 is SEHNR, CDR2 FQNEAQ (reference sequence). V lost 5 bases to trimming and J lost 3 bases, with 16 bases between them. This CDR3 has 15 amino acids. CDR3 sequence reads: CASSPGRVWDTEAFF. Here the CDR3 DNA reads TGTGCCAGCAGCCCCGGGAGGGTTTGGGACACTGAAGCTTTCTTT. Full variable domain (rest looked up from reference TRBV7-9 and TRBJ1-1): DTGVSQNPRHKITKRGQNVTFRCDPISEHNRLYWYRQTLGQGPEFLTYFQNEAQLEKSRLLSDRFSAERPKGSFSTLEIQRTEQGDSAMYLCASSPGRVWDTEAFFGQGTRLTVV.

This clonotype was observed a few times. The rearrangement uses TRBV9 and TRBJ2-3; D might be TRBD1 (6 bases). CDR1 SGDLS and CDR2 YYNGEE come from the germline V gene. The CDR3 extends over 13 amino acids. V was cut by 2 bases and J by 7 bases, with 11 bases left in between. The CDR3 loop is CASSVSGDYTQYF. CDR3 DNA: TGTGCCAGCAGCGTGTCAGGGGATTATACGCAGTATTTT.

The chain links TRBV27 to TRBJ1-2; 7 nucleotides align to TRBD1. V gave up 5 bases and J gave up 2 bases; unmatched junction bases: 5. The CDR3 consists of 14 residues. CDR1 and CDR2 from the germline V gene are MNHEY and SMNVEV (reference sequence). Here the CDR3 reads CASSRTGANYGYTF. CDR3 nucleotide sequence: TGTGCCAGCAGTAGGACAGGAGCAAACTATGGCTACACCTTC.

The chain combines TRBV6-6 with TRBJ2-5, with 8 bases fitting TRBD1. The tail of the sequence fits TRBJ2-7 better, so the J call may be wrong. CDR1 and CDR2 (germline): MNHNY, SVGAGI (reference sequence). The CDR3 consists of 14 residues. The CDR3 here is CASSVSGGPGEQYF. The CDR3 DNA reads TGTGCCAGCAGTGTCTCAGGGGGCCCAGGCGAGCAGTACTTC.

V usage is TRBV29-1 and J usage is TRBJ2-5, with D hard to call. V lost 4 bases and J lost 1, with 10 bases in between. CDR1 and CDR2 (germline): SQVTM, ANQGSEA. The length of the CDR3 is 13 residues. The chain's CDR3 is CSVGAAIQETQYF. Here the CDR3 DNA reads TGCAGCGTTGGGGCAGCTATCCAAGAGACCCAGTACTTC.